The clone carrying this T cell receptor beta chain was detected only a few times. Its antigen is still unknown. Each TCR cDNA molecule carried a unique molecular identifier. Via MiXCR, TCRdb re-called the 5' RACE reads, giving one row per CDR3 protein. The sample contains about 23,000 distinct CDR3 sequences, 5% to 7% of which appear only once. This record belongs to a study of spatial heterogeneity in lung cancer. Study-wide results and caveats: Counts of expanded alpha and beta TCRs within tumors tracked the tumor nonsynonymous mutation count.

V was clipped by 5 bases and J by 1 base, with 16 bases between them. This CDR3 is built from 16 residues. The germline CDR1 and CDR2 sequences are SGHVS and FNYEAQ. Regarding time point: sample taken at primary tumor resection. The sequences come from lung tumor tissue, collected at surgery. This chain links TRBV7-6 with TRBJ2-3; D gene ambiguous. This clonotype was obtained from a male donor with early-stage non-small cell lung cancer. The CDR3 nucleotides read TGTGCCAGCAGCCCCCCAGTTGGCCGAGGCACAGATACGCAGTATTTT. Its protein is CASSPPVGRGTDTQYF.